This TCR beta chain was recorded in a study of blood T cell repertoires in COVID-19. About the study: Donors in the United States, Italy and Spain gave samples during acute or convalescent COVID-19. PBMCs, B-cell-depleted T cells, or T cells were the source of the cDNA or gDNA that made up the material.

Participants, about 18 to 90 years old, spanned some 23 US areas. Cohorts were assigned according to the clinical history that participants reported. Here immunoSEQ multiplex PCR was the method, and the copy in TCRdb shows in-frame clones only, minus some. The data show roughly 200,000 clones, with 86% seen just once and 3.5% to 4% held by the top ten. Material for sequencing was PBMCs or T cells enriched from blood (not recorded which). This sequence was found in a woman in her 40s with acute COVID-19.

The CDR3 DNA sequence: TGTGCCAGCACCACCCCCAGAGCGGGGTACAATGAGCAGTTCTTC. Its protein product is CASTTPRAGYNEQFF. The chain joins TRBV7-8 to TRBJ2-1; 7 bases are a match to TRBD2. The CDR3 is 15 residues long. The V gene end was trimmed by 7 bases and the J gene end by 4 bases; junction bases not matched to a gene: 10. Germline assignment: CDR1 SGHVS and CDR2 FQNEAQ.